The rows below give T cell receptor beta chains drawn from one sample of a study of Graves' ophthalmopathy and Graves' hyperthyroidism. TCRdb processed the multiplex PCR reads anew with MiXCR; each CDR3 protein has one entry. The sample carries some 150,000 distinct CDR3 sequences, roughly two fifths recorded once. Sequenced sample: peripheral blood. These TCRs come from a man aged 25 to 40 with Graves' ophthalmopathy. CDR3s include the opening cysteine and the closing phenylalanine or tryptophan. For some rows the clone size is stated as once, few or many, or as a class when expanded; others skip it.

clone size,V gene,J gene,CDR3 length,CDR3 protein
NA,TRBV10-3,TRBJ1-1,14,CAISESGGNTEAFF
many,TRBV27,TRBJ2-6,19,CASTRGDRGPLFRANVLTF
many,TRBV29-1,TRBJ2-7,12,CSAEGASYEQYF
few,TRBV27,TRBJ1-1,15,CASSFRQVLNTEAFF
many,TRBV28,TRBJ2-7,14,CASSIAGDSGEQYF
NA,TRBV28,TRBJ1-2,13,CASSLGRAYGYTF
NA,TRBV7-2,TRBJ2-7,15,CASSLATAPAYEQYF
NA,TRBV12-3/TRBV12-4,TRBJ2-7,13,CASSSTGSYEQYF
once,TRBV6-1,TRBJ1-1,12,CASRRGGSEAFF
many,TRBV19,TRBJ2-7,14,CASSIGAGGYEQYF
many,TRBV7-8,TRBJ1-2,14,CASSFRGRDYGYTF
few,TRBV12-5,TRBJ1-1,11,CASVRNTEAFF
many,TRBV6-5,TRBJ2-7,12,CASRRTGNEQYF
NA,TRBV29-1,TRBJ1-1,15,CSVEDRGPLNTEAFF
once,TRBV12-3/TRBV12-4,TRBJ2-7,14,CASSPWDRDYEQYF
many,TRBV28,TRBJ1-2,12,CASSPDFYGYTF
many,TRBV2,TRBJ2-4,14,CASSTSRAKNIQYF
many,TRBV7-2,TRBJ2-5,14,CASSFSWLGETQYF
NA,TRBV6-1,TRBJ1-5,15,CASSEQGYSNQPQHF
many,TRBV11-2,TRBJ1-2,17,CASSLEVRRNRPYGYTF
many,TRBV29-1,TRBJ1-2,16,CSVETDRGEVKNGYTF
many,TRBV4-1,TRBJ1-1,14,CASSQDRGRTEAFF
many,TRBV7-9,TRBJ2-7,14,CASSLDGQSYEQYF
NA,TRBV11-3,TRBJ2-2,15,CASSLAAQNTGELFF
once,TRBV11-1,TRBJ2-5,16,CASSLMDNSWRETQYF
many,TRBV12-3/TRBV12-4,TRBJ1-1,15,CASSLANRGNTEAFF
few,TRBV6-1,TRBJ2-7,16,CASSEEVDRVLDEQYF
NA,TRBV7-2,TRBJ2-7,14,CASSPGQVIYEQYF
NA,TRBV12-3/TRBV12-4,TRBJ2-5,13,CASSRDYKETQYF
many,TRBV12-3/TRBV12-4,TRBJ1-1,13,CASSRWGFTEAFF
many,TRBV29-1,TRBJ2-7,16,CSVEEVTDHPYYEQYF
NA,TRBV6-1,TRBJ2-7,14,CASRKGQNSYEQYF
many,TRBV30,TRBJ2-2,14,CAWSAQGNTGELFF
many,TRBV6-1,TRBJ2-5,14,CASSGQGVSETQYF
many,TRBV7-2,TRBJ1-2,15,CASSFPGIANYGYTF
NA,TRBV2,TRBJ2-5,18,CASSEEGTSGRNQETQYF
many,TRBV12-3/TRBV12-4,TRBJ2-7,18,CASSSRTSGRIVAHEQYF
NA,TRBV12-3/TRBV12-4,TRBJ2-6,16,CASSSGRTSGANVLTF
many,TRBV4-2,TRBJ1-1,15,CASSQDFEGRGEAFF
many,TRBV20-1,TRBJ2-4,14,CSARRGDRQNIQYF
many,TRBV9,TRBJ2-5,13,CASSVAGSETQYF
NA,TRBV6-2/TRBV6-3,TRBJ2-7,18,CASTGRIGGLAVSYEQYF
many,TRBV4-3,TRBJ1-1,21,CASSQDPQVKSRERPYTEAFF
many,TRBV7-2,TRBJ2-5,16,CASSLQGTGRGEAQYF
NA,TRBV28,TRBJ1-2,12,CASSLSWSDYTF
once,TRBV12-3/TRBV12-4,TRBJ1-6,14,CASGSRDRGSPLHF
many,TRBV4-3,TRBJ1-5,14,CASSQERGPQPQHF
many,TRBV7-2,TRBJ2-7,13,CASSWSGHYEQYF
many,TRBV19,TRBJ2-7,13,CACGRGAVYEQYF
NA,TRBV10-2,TRBJ2-7,14,CASSEGGAVYEQYF
NA,TRBV28,TRBJ2-7,14,CASSDSDVSYEQYF
many,TRBV12-3/TRBV12-4,TRBJ1-1,16,CASSVSPQEMNTEAFF